What follows are 22 T cell receptor beta chains derived from one specimen sequenced in a study of T cell changes during pregnancy in multiple sclerosis. Produced via immunoSEQ multiplex PCR; TCRdb's table is partial and in-frame only. In the table there are about 52,000 clones, approximately 90% of which are singletons. The sequences come from CD4+ T cells from peripheral blood mononuclear cells, collected before pregnancy. Receptors were obtained from a female donor with multiple sclerosis, enrolled in a pregnancy study.

J is TRBJ2-1 and V is TRBV6-1, with TRBD1 identical over 9 bases. Germline V CDR1 and CDR2: MNHNS, SASEGT. CDR3 length: 15 residues. J gave up 7 bases and V 2 bases, and 6 bases lay outside the gene matches. DNA of the CDR3: TGTGCCAGCAGTGAAAGGACAGGGGTGGGGAATGAGCAGTTCTTC. Encoded protein: CASSERTGVGNEQFF.

This rearrangement joins TRBV9 to TRBJ2-5, with D perhaps matching TRBD2 (6 bases). This CDR3 is 16 amino acids long. V lost 4 bases and J 1 base, leaving 17 bases between the germline ends. Germline CDR1 is SGDLS and CDR2 is YYNGEE. CDR3 nucleotide sequence: TGTGCCAGCAGCTCCCTCGGGGGTCAATCCCAAGAGACCCAGTACTTC. Translation gives CASSSLGGQSQETQYF.

The J gene is TRBJ1-2, the V gene TRBV28; D may be TRBD1 (6 bases). This CDR3 is 11 amino acids long. V lost 9 bases, J lost 7 bases, and 12 bases lay in between. In germline, CDR1 is MDHEN, CDR2 SYDVKM. The CDR3 DNA reads TGTGCCAGTTGGCGACAGGCTGGCTACACCTTC. Its protein is CASWRQAGYTF.

The rearrangement uses TRBV28 and TRBJ1-2; 7 bases are a match to TRBD1. Per the germline V gene, CDR1 is MDHEN and CDR2 is SYDVKM. After removal of 8 bases from V and 7 bases from J, the junction contained 4 bases not matched to a gene. The CDR3 runs to 11 residues. CDR3 in amino acids: CASGQGGGYTF. The DNA of the CDR3 is TGTGCCAGCGGGCAGGGGGGTGGCTACACCTTC.

The V and J genes are TRBV11-2 and TRBJ1-1, with D possibly matching TRBD1 (6 bases). The germline V and J ends were trimmed by 5 bases and 1 base, with 11 bases remaining between them. This CDR3 has 14 amino acids. Germline loops: CDR1 SGHAT, CDR2 FQNNGV. DNA for the CDR3: TGTGCCAGCAGCCGGAGGACAGAGAACACTGAAGCTTTCTTT. Amino acids: CASSRRTENTEAFF.

This clone showed up just once. The chain links TRBV28 to TRBJ1-1; TRBD1 is a possible D gene (5 bases). There are 15 residues in the CDR3. The V end was cut by 2 bases, the J end by 5 bases, with 15 bases between. Germline assignment: CDR1 MDHEN and CDR2 SYDVKM. The CDR3 coding sequence is TGTGCCAGCAGTTTAGGTTTGTTTCAGGGAACTGAAGCTTTCTTT. Encoded protein: CASSLGLFQGTEAFF.

The chain couples TRBV30 to TRBJ2-7; maybe TRBD1 (5 bases). Germline lookup yields CDR1 GTSNPN and CDR2 SVGIG (reference sequence). Deletions cut 1 base from V and 2 bases from J, with 9 bases between. The CDR3 runs to 13 residues. CDR3 sequence reads: CAWSAGNPYEQYF. In nucleotides, the CDR3 is TGTGCCTGGAGTGCAGGGAACCCCTACGAGCAGTACTTC.

CDR3 DNA sequence: TGTGCCAGAAGCGGGGAATGGCCAATAATCCAGGGAGATACGCAGTATTTT. Protein sequence: CARSGEWPIIQGDTQYF. The rearrangement links TRBV5-3 to TRBJ2-3; D is perhaps TRBD1 (5 bases). TRBV5-3 is annotated as an ORF whose role is uncertain. The V end was cut by 4 bases, the J end by 5 bases, with 23 bases between. The CDR3 has 17 amino acids.

The genes are TRBV2 and TRBJ1-1, with D possibly being TRBD1 (5 bases). The germline CDR1 and CDR2 sequences are SNHLY and FYNNEI. The length of the CDR3 is 15 residues. Trimming took off 7 bases at V and 4 bases at J, with 19 bases between the two ends. As DNA, the CDR3 is TGTGCCAGCATAATGAAGGCCTGGGGGGGCACTGAAGCTTTCTTT. This sequence encodes CASIMKAWGGTEAFF.

The DNA for the CDR3 is TGCGCCAGCAGCCCCGAACCTGGGCGGGCCGGGGCAGATACGCAGTATTTT. It specifies CASSPEPGRAGADTQYF. The chain combines TRBV5-1 with TRBJ2-3; maybe TRBD2 (5 bases). The V gene's germline CDR1 is SGHRS and CDR2 YFSETQ. This CDR3 comprises 17 residues. V lost 4 bases and J 4 bases, leaving 22 bases between the germline ends.

The chain couples TRBV21-1 to TRBJ1-1; the table assigns TRBD1, which was not confirmed against the DNA. TRBV21-1 is a pseudogene segment. The CDR3 has 15 amino acids. CDR3: CASRDSPLRDTEAFF. As DNA, the CDR3 is TGTGCCAGCAGGGACAGCCCTCTGAGAGACACTGAAGCTTTCTTT.

This chain links TRBV5-5 with TRBJ2-5; TRBD2 is a possible D gene (5 bases). CDR1 and CDR2 (germline): SGHKS, YYEKEE (reference sequence). The CDR3 sequence is 15 residues long. V was clipped by 4 bases and J by 2 bases, with 15 bases between them. The CDR3 region is CASSPLWRPQETQYF. Here the CDR3 DNA reads TGTGCCAGCAGCCCCCTGTGGAGGCCTCAAGAGACCCAGTACTTC.

CDR3 residues: CASSLNSYEQYF. The CDR3 DNA is TGTGCCAGCAGCTTAAACAGCTACGAGCAGTACTTC. V is TRBV7-6 and J is TRBJ2-7; D call uncertain. Trimming shortened V by 2 bases and J by 3 bases, and 5 bases separated the two germline ends. CDR3 size: 12 residues. Germline CDR1 is SGHVS and CDR2 is FNYEAQ.

The J gene is TRBJ1-2, the V gene TRBV19; tentative D call: TRBD1 (6 bases). The germline V and J ends were trimmed by 3 bases and 8 bases, with 13 bases remaining between them. In germline, CDR1 is LNHDA, CDR2 SQIVND (reference sequence). The CDR3 length is 13 residues. The CDR3 DNA sequence: TGTGCCAGTAGTATGGGGGGGGCGGACGGCTACACCTTC. It specifies CASSMGGADGYTF.

The genes are TRBV23-1 and TRBJ2-7; possible D gene TRBD1, 6 bases. TRBV23-1 is flagged as an ORF with uncertain function. CDR3 size: 13 residues. The V end lost 7 bases, the J end lost 3 bases, and 13 bases lay between the germline ends. The CDR3 DNA sequence: TGCGCCAGCACATATACAGGGAACTACGAGCAGTACTTC. As protein: CASTYTGNYEQYF.

Only one count was recorded for this clone. The rearrangement links TRBV4-1 to TRBJ2-7; 9 positions match TRBD1. CDR3 size: 15 residues. Germline CDR1 and CDR2: MGHRA and YSYEKL. V lost 4 bases, J lost 0 bases, and 4 bases stayed unmatched. The DNA of the CDR3 is TGCGCCAGCAGCCTAGGGACAGGGTACTCCTACGAGCAGTACTTC. Translated, it gives CASSLGTGYSYEQYF.

The chain couples TRBV5-8 to TRBJ1-5, with D tentatively TRBD1 (5 bases). With 1 base removed from V and 3 bases from J, the gap between germline ends came to 8 bases. This CDR3 spans 14 amino acids. Germline CDR1 reads SGHTS; CDR2 reads YDEGEE. CDR3 DNA sequence: TGTGCCAGCAGCTTGTGGGACTCCAATCAGCCCCAGCATTTT. The encoded protein is CASSLWDSNQPQHF.

The chain has TRBV5-1 and TRBJ1-2, with 8 bases lining up with TRBD1. Germline lookup yields CDR1 SGHRS and CDR2 YFSETQ. CDR3 length: 14 amino acids. V trimming: 1 base; J trimming: 4 bases; junction bases outside the gene matches: 3. The CDR3, as DNA: TGCGCCAGCAGCTTGCAGGGGGCGAGCTATGGCTACACCTTC. It encodes CASSLQGASYGYTF.

V and J are TRBV9 and TRBJ2-5; D is uncertain. Germline loops: CDR1 SGDLS, CDR2 YYNGEE. Trimming removed 0 bases at V and 5 bases at J, with 8 bases between. This CDR3 region has 13 residues. CDR3 DNA: TGTGCCAGCAGCGTAGCCCACTTGGAGACCCAGTACTTC. This sequence encodes CASSVAHLETQYF.

The CDR3 region has the DNA TGTGCCAGCAGCTTTACCGACGGACTTTACTATGGCTACACCTTC. This codes for CASSFTDGLYYGYTF. The gene calls are TRBV7-8 and TRBJ1-2; D is unclear. Per the germline V gene, CDR1 is SGHVS and CDR2 is FQNEAQ. The V end was cut by 3 bases, the J end by 3 bases, with 14 bases between. The CDR3 runs to 15 residues.

This clone has just one count. The chain links TRBV28 to TRBJ1-1, with 7 bases identical to TRBD1. Germline V gives CDR1 MDHEN, CDR2 SYDVKM. CDR3 length: 14 amino acids. J gave up 10 bases and V 3 bases, and 11 bases lay outside the gene matches. In DNA, the CDR3 is TGTGCCAGCAGTTTGACAGGGAAGGGAGAGGGAGCTTTCTTT. Translated, it gives CASSLTGKGEGAFF.

In its sample, this clone was seen a few times. The chain has TRBV30 and TRBJ1-2, with D possibly being TRBD1 (6 bases). Trimming pared 2 bases from V and 5 bases from J, leaving 9 bases between. The CDR3 has 12 residues. Germline assignment: CDR1 GTSNPN and CDR2 SVGIG (reference sequence). In nucleotides, the CDR3 is TGTGCCTGGAGTCCTACAGGGTATGGCTACACCTTC. Encoded protein: CAWSPTGYGYTF.